What follows is one T cell receptor beta chain and its context. Only in-frame clones appear in the TCRdb table, and some are missing; sequencing was by immunoSEQ multiplex PCR. The sample lists roughly 500,000 clones; about nine tenths were seen once. This specimen belongs to a study of blood T cell repertoires in COVID-19. Germline loops: CDR1 SNHLY, CDR2 FYNNEI. V was trimmed by 8 bases and J by 4 bases, leaving 17 bases between them. CDR3 length: 14 residues. This sequence originates from a woman aged 55 to 70 who had recovered from COVID-19. V and J are TRBV2 and TRBJ1-2; possible D gene TRBD1, 5 bases. The sample consisted of PBMCs or T cells enriched from blood (not recorded which). The CDR3 sequence: CASGRGLLAYGYTF. In DNA, the CDR3 is TGTGCCAGCGGAAGGGGCCTTCTCGCCTATGGCTACACCTTC.